This T cell receptor (beta chain) was documented in a study of shared clonotypes between healthy human individuals. With respect to this clone: Other DNA sequences in the same sample also yield this CDR3.

The CDR3 totals 13 residues. V shed 4 bases, J shed 3 bases, and the junction held 1 base outside the gene matches. Germline lookup yields CDR1 SGHDT and CDR2 YYEEEE. Sequencing used immunoSEQ multiplex PCR; TCRdb keeps in-frame clones, though not all of them. The sample consists of roughly 2,000,000 clones, around 96% of them appearing once. CD8 cells classed as naive were CD45RO-negative and positively selected for CCR7, excluding terminally differentiated effector memory CD45RA+ cells. The specimen sequenced was naive CD8+ T cells sorted from blood. The sequence was obtained from a man aged 18 to 30 in good health. The chain uses TRBV5-6 and TRBJ2-1; 7 bases align to TRBD2. CDR3 in DNA: TGTGCCAGCAGCCCGGGGGGCTACAATGAGCAGTTCTTC. Protein sequence: CASSPGGYNEQFF.